This is a list of T cell receptor beta chains from one sample in a study of siplizumab effects on memory and regulatory T cells. Clones were read by immunoSEQ multiplex PCR, and TCRdb kept only the in-frame ones, dropping some. The data hold around 100,000 clones, with less than 95% observed a single time. The sequencing input was non-Treg CD4+ T cells sorted from blood. Every receptor here comes from a human donor in good health. CDR3s include the opening cysteine and the closing phenylalanine or tryptophan. Each record gives: D gene, CDR3 length, J gene, V gene, clone size, CDR3 protein, CDR3 DNA. A D gene is named only where the DNA matches it firmly. Clone size is stated in some rows and not others, as once, few, many or a class when expanded.

D gene: TRBD1; CDR3 length: 13; J gene: TRBJ1-4; V gene: TRBV29-1; clone size: .; CDR3 protein: CSGGQANNEKLFF; CDR3 DNA: TGCAGCGGGGGACAGGCGAATAATGAAAAACTGTTTTTT
D gene: .; CDR3 length: 15; J gene: TRBJ2-3; V gene: TRBV9; clone size: .; CDR3 protein: CASRFERAKTDTQYF; CDR3 DNA: TGTGCCAGCAGATTCGAGCGGGCCAAAACTGATACGCAGTATTTT
D gene: TRBD2; CDR3 length: 14; J gene: TRBJ2-2; V gene: TRBV9; clone size: once; CDR3 protein: CASNGRMGTGELFF; CDR3 DNA: TGTGCCAGCAACGGGAGGATGGGCACCGGGGAGCTGTTTTTT
D gene: .; CDR3 length: 17; J gene: TRBJ1-3; V gene: TRBV11-2; clone size: .; CDR3 protein: CASSSIRDLSSGNTIYF; CDR3 DNA: TGTGCCAGCAGCTCCATAAGGGACTTGAGCTCTGGAAACACCATATATTTT
D gene: .; CDR3 length: 14; J gene: TRBJ1-5; V gene: TRBV19; clone size: .; CDR3 protein: CASSIYRGNQPQHF; CDR3 DNA: TGTGCCAGTAGTATATATAGGGGCAATCAGCCCCAGCATTTT
D gene: TRBD2; CDR3 length: 15; J gene: TRBJ2-7; V gene: TRBV6-5; clone size: .; CDR3 protein: CASSSKRGSIHEQYF; CDR3 DNA: TGTGCCAGCAGTTCCAAGCGGGGTTCTATCCACGAGCAGTACTTC
D gene: TRBD2; CDR3 length: 15; J gene: TRBJ2-5; V gene: TRBV5-1; clone size: .; CDR3 protein: CASSFRGVIQETQYF; CDR3 DNA: TGCGCCAGCAGCTTTCGGGGGGTGATACAAGAGACCCAGTACTTC
D gene: .; CDR3 length: 13; J gene: TRBJ2-5; V gene: TRBV2; clone size: .; CDR3 protein: CASTDPGRETQYF; CDR3 DNA: TGTGCCAGCACCGACCCCGGGCGGGAGACCCAGTACTTC
D gene: TRBD2; CDR3 length: 13; J gene: TRBJ2-5; V gene: TRBV2; clone size: .; CDR3 protein: CASSQGLEGTQYF; CDR3 DNA: TGTGCCAGCAGTCAAGGACTAGAGGGGACCCAGTACTTC
D gene: .; CDR3 length: 14; J gene: TRBJ1-2; V gene: TRBV28; clone size: .; CDR3 protein: CASSFRVRVYGYTF; CDR3 DNA: TGTGCCAGCAGTTTTCGGGTCCGGGTCTATGGCTACACCTTC
D gene: .; CDR3 length: 13; J gene: TRBJ2-1; V gene: TRBV11-3; clone size: .; CDR3 protein: CASSLVALHEQFF; CDR3 DNA: TGTGCCAGCAGCTTAGTGGCGCTCCATGAGCAGTTCTTC
D gene: TRBD2; CDR3 length: 15; J gene: TRBJ2-1; V gene: TRBV10-3; clone size: once; CDR3 protein: CAISESSGRGNEQFF; CDR3 DNA: TGTGCCATCAGTGAGTCGAGCGGGAGAGGGAATGAGCAGTTCTTC
D gene: .; CDR3 length: 15; J gene: TRBJ2-1; V gene: TRBV21-1; clone size: .; CDR3 protein: CASSTSGGERSEQFF; CDR3 DNA: TGTGCCAGCAGCACCTCGGGGGGAGAACGTTCTGAGCAGTTCTTC
D gene: .; CDR3 length: 16; J gene: TRBJ1-4; V gene: TRBV19; clone size: .; CDR3 protein: CASSIGPDPTNEKLFF; CDR3 DNA: TGTGCCAGTAGTATAGGGCCGGATCCGACTAATGAAAAACTGTTTTTT